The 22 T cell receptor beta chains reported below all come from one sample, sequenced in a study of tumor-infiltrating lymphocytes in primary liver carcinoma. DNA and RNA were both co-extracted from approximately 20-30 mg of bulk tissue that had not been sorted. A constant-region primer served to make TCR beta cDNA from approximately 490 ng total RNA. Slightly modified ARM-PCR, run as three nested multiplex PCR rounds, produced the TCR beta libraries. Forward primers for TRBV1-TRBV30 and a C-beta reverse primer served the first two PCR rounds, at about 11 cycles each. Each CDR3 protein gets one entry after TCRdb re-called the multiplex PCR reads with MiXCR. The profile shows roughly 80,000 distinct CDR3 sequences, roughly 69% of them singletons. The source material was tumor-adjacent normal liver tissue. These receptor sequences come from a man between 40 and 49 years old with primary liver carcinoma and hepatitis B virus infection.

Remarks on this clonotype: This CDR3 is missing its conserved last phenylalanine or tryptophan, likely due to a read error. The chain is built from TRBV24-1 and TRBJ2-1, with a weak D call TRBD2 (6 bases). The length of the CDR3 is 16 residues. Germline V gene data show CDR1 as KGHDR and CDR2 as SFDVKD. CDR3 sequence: CATSVKLARSYNEQFL. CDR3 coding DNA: TGTGCCACCAGTGTAAAGCTAGCGCGTTCTTACAATGAACAGTTCCTC.

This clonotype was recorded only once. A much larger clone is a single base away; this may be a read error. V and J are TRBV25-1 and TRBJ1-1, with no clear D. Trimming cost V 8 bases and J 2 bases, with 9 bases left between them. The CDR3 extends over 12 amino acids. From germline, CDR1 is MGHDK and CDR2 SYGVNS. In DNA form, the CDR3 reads TGTGCCAGCGACCAAATAAACACTGAAGCTTTCTTT. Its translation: CASDQINTEAFF.

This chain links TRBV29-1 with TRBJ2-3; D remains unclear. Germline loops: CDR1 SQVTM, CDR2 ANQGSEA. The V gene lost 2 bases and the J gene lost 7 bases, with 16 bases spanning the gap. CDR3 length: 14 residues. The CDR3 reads CSVEKWARIHTQYF. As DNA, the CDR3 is TGCAGCGTTGAAAAATGGGCTAGGATCCATACGCAGTATTTT.

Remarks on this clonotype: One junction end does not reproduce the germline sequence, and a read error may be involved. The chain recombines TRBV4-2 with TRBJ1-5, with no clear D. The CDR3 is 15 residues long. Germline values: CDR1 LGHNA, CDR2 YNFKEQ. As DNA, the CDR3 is TGTGCCAGCAGCCAAAATTCACAGTCAAATCAGCCCCAGCGTTTT. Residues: CASSQNSQSNQPQRF.

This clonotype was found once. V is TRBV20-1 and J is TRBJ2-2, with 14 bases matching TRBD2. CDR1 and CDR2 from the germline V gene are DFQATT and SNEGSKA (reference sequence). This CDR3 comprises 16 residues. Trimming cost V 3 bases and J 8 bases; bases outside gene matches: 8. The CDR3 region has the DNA TGCAGTGCTAGTGATCGACTAGCGGGAGGGATGGGGGAGCTGTTTTTT. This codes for CSASDRLAGGMGELFF.

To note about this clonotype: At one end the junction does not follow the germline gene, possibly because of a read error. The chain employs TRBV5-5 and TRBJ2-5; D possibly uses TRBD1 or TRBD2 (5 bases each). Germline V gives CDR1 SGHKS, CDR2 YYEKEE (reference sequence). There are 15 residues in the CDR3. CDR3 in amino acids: CASSLAGQRWGTQYF. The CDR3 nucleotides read TGTGCCAGCAGCTTGGCCGGGCAGCGATGGGGGACCCAGTATTTC.

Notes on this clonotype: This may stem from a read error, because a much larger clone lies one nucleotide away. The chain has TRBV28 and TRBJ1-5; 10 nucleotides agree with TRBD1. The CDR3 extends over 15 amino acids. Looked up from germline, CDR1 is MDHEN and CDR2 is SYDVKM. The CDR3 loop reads CVSSTTGGAGQPQHF. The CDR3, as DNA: TGTGTCAGCAGTACGACAGGGGGCGCGGGGCAGCCCCAGCATTTT.

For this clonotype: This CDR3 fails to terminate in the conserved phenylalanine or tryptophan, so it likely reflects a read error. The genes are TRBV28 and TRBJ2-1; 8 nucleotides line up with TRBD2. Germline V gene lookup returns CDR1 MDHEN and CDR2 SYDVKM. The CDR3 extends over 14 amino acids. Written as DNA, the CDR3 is TGTGCCAGCGGTTTAGCGGGATACGGGAATGAGCAGTTCCTC. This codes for CASGLAGYGNEQFL.

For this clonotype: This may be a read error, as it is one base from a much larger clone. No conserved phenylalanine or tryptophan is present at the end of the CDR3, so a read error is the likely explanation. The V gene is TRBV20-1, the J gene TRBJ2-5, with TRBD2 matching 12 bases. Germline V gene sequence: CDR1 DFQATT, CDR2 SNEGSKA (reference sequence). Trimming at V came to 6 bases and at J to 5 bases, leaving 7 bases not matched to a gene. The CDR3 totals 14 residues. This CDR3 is CSALLAGGWETQYL. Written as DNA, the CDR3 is TGCAGTGCGTTACTAGCGGGAGGTTGGGAGACCCAGTACTTA.

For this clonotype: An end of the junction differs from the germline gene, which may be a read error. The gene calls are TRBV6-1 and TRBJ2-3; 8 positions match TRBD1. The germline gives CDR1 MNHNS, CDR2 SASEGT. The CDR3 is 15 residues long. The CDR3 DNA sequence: TGTGCCAGCAGTGATGAGACAGGGGTGGCAGATACGCACTATTTT. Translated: CASSDETGVADTHYF.

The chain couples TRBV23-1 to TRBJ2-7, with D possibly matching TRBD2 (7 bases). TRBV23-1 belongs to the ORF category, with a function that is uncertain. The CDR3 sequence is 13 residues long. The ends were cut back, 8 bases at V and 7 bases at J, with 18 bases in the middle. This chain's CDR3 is CASGQDGGQEQYF. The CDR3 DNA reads TGCGCCAGCGGGCAGGACGGGGGGCAAGAGCAGTACTTC.

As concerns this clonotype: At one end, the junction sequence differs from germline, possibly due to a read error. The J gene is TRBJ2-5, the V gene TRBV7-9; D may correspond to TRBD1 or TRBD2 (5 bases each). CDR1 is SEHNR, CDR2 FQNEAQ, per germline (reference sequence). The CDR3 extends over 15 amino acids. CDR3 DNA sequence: TGTGCCAGCAGCCGAAAGGGGACGATATCAGAGACCCGGTACTTC. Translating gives CASSRKGTISETRYF.

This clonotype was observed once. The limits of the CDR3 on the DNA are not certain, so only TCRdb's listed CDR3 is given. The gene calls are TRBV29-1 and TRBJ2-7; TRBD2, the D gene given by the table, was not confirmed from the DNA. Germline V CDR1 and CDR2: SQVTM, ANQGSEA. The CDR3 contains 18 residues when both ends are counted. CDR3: CSVGWGSSGASGTYELYF.

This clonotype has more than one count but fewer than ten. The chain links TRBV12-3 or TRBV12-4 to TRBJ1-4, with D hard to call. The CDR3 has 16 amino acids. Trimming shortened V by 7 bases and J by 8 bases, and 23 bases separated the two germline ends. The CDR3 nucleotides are TGTGCCAGCACCACCGACCCGGATCCGAAGCTGGAAAAACTGTTTTTT. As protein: CASTTDPDPKLEKLFF.

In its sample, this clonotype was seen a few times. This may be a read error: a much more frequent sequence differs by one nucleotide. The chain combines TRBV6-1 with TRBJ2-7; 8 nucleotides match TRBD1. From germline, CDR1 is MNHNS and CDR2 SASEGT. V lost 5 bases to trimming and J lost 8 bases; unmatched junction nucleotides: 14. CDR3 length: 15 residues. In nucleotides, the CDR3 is TGTGCCAGCAGTCGTACAACGACAGGGGACATTAAGCAGTACTTC. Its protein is CASSRTTTGDIKQYF.

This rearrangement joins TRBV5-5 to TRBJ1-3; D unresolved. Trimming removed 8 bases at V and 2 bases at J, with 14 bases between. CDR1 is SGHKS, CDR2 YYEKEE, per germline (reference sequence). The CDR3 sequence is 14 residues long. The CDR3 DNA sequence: TGTGCCAGTAGCGAGTGGGGAACTGGAAACACCATATATTTT. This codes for CASSEWGTGNTIYF. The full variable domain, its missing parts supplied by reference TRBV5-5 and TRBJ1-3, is DAGVTQSPTHLIKTRGQQVTLRCSPISGHKSVSWYQQVLGQGPQFIFQYYEKEERGRGNFPDRFSARQFPNYSSELNVNALLLGDSALYLCASSEWGTGNTIYFGEGSWLTVV.

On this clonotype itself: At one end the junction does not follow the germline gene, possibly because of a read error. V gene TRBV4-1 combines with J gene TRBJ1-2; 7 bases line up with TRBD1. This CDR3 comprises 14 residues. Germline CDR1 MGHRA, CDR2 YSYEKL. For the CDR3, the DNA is TGCGCCAGCAGCCAAGAGGACAGGAACCATGGTTACACCTTC. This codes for CASSQEDRNHGYTF.

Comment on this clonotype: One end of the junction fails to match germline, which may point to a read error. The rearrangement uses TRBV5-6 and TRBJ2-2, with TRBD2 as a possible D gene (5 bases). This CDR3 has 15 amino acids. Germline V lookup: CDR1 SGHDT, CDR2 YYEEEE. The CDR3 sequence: CASSFQDWESGELFF. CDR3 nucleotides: TGTGCCAGCAGCTTTCAAGATTGGGAATCCGGGGAGCTATTTTTT. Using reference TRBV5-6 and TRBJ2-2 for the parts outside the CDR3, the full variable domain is DAGVTQSPTHLIKTRGQQVTLRCSPKSGHDTVSWYQQALGQGPQFIFQYYEEEERQRGNFPDRFSGHQFPNYSSELNVNALLLGDSALYLCASSFQDWESGELFFGEGSRLTVL.

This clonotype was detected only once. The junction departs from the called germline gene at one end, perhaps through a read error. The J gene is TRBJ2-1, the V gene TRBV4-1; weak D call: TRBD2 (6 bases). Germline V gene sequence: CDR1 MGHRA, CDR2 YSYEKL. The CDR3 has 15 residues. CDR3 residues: CASSRLEGTVDERFF. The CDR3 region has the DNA TGCGCCAGCAGCCGCCTGGAGGGAACTGTGGATGAGCGGTTCTTC.

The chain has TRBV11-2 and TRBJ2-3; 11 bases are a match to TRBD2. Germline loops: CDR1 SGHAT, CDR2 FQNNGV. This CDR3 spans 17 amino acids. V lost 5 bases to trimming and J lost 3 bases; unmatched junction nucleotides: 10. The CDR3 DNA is TGTGCCAGCAGCCTGTCGACTAGCGGGAAGCCTACAGATACGCAGTATTTT. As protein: CASSLSTSGKPTDTQYF.

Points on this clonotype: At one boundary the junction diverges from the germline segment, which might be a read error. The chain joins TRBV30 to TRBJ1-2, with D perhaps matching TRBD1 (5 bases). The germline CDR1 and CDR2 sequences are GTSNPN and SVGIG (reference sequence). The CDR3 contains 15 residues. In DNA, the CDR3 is TGTGCCTGGAGTGACCCCCAGACAGCTAACTATGGCTACACCTTT. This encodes CAWSDPQTANYGYTF.

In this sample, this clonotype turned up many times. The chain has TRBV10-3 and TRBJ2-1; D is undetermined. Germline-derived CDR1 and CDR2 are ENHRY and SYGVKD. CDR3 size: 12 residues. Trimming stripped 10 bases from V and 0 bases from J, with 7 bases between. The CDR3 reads CATGPSYNEQFF. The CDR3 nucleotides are TGTGCCACCGGACCCTCCTACAATGAGCAGTTCTTC.